Sequencing of this TCR beta chain was carried out in a study of T-cell reconstitution after alpha-beta-depleted transplantation in children. The CDR3 contains 16 residues. Germline loops: CDR1 SGHKS, CDR2 YYEKEE (reference sequence). Deletions cut 3 bases from V and 3 bases from J, with 16 bases between. Researchers prepared the TCRbeta library using unique molecular identifiers, the study reports. TCRdb processed the PCR reads anew with MiXCR; each CDR3 protein has one entry. The table includes hundreds of thousands of distinct CDR3 sequences, approximately 32% detected once. The V and J genes are TRBV5-5 and TRBJ2-1, with a tentative D call TRBD2 (6 bases). Here the sequenced sample was PBMCs from the stem cell graft donor, taken from the stem cell graft. The TCR originated in a human donor who donated a stem cell graft to a child with aplastic anemia. Here the CDR3 reads CASSYLVGGSYNEQFF. CDR3 coding DNA: TGTGCCAGCAGCTATCTAGTCGGAGGGAGCTACAATGAGCAGTTCTTC.